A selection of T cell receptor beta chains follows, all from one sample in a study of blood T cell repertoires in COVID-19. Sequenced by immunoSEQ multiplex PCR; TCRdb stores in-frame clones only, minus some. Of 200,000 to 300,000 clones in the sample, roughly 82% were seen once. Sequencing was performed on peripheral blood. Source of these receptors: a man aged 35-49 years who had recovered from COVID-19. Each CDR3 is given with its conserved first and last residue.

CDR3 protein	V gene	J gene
CASSITGGSQPQHF	TRBV19	TRBJ1-5
CASSISDTQYF	TRBV19	TRBJ2-3
CASSGRTGGRGTEAFF	TRBV13	TRBJ1-1
CASSLRQGAQTEAFF	TRBV5-1	TRBJ1-1
CASSVAGARSNEQFF	TRBV9	TRBJ2-1
CASSSSGRSGTQYF	TRBV7-9	TRBJ2-5
CASSSHTGGQGTYGYTF	TRBV6-2/TRBV6-3	TRBJ1-2
CASSLDSYGYTF	TRBV5-4	TRBJ1-2
CASSSRDSTEYGYTF	TRBV7-2	TRBJ1-2
CASSPARGEAFF	TRBV6-5	TRBJ1-1
CASSEQWRVSNYGYTF	TRBV6-1	TRBJ1-2
CASSQAGTGHYGYTF	TRBV4-1	TRBJ1-2
CASSLGTASRGYTF	TRBV7-2	TRBJ1-2
CASRGDRGGNQPQHF	TRBV7-8	TRBJ1-5
CASSFRDGSSYEQYF	TRBV5-1	TRBJ2-7
CASSPGWVGGGTTYEQYF	TRBV5-4	TRBJ2-7
CASSPGQFSGNTIYF	TRBV5-4	TRBJ1-3
CASSLPAGGPIDTQYF	TRBV7-2	TRBJ2-3
CATSRDQRNEQFF	TRBV15	TRBJ2-1
CASSEDVRGGTGELFF	TRBV2	TRBJ2-2
CAAGADNEQFF	TRBV10-3	TRBJ2-1
CASSGQGLYNEQFF	TRBV6-2/TRBV6-3	TRBJ2-1
CSVQRGPMNTEAFF	TRBV29-1	TRBJ1-1
CARSYRRRKTGDLLYEQYF	TRBV5-3	TRBJ2-7
CAVRGQLNTEAFF	TRBV6-5	TRBJ1-1
CASSPSRGPEAFF	TRBV23-1	TRBJ1-1
CASSLQGHDVWGYTF	TRBV5-6	TRBJ1-2
CASSFSKGKSGTGGPETQYF	TRBV5-5	TRBJ2-5
CASSPTGRDEKLFF	TRBV5-6	TRBJ1-4
CASSQPRDFIGYTF	TRBV4-1	TRBJ1-2
CASSVAMGTGVEQYF	TRBV9	TRBJ2-7
CASSFRSRTSGSSEQFF	TRBV5-5	TRBJ2-1
CASSPSRLGEYDTQYF	TRBV5-5	TRBJ2-3
CASSLHTYEQYF	TRBV5-4	TRBJ2-7
CASSLPSYGYTF	TRBV28	TRBJ1-2
CATSTSGNTIYF	TRBV15	TRBJ1-3
CASSPVRDNSPLHF	TRBV7-2	TRBJ1-6
CASSLAAGTGVNEQFF	TRBV7-6	TRBJ2-1
CAWRKKRVYEQYF	TRBV30	TRBJ2-7
CASSYEGNTEAFF	TRBV6-5	TRBJ1-1
CASSSQAGADGELFF	TRBV5-4	TRBJ2-2
CASSQPRDSSWGVYGYTF	TRBV6-2/TRBV6-3	TRBJ1-2
CASSFLQTYEQYF	TRBV12-3/TRBV12-4	TRBJ2-7
CASSGLNEKLFF	TRBV27	TRBJ1-4
CASSQEGAGLIGYTF	TRBV4-3	TRBJ1-2
CASSRGSSGRIEQYF	TRBV7-6	TRBJ2-7
CASSLARDEQYF	TRBV11-2	TRBJ2-7
CATEGRDSSEQYF	TRBV2	TRBJ2-7
CASSLQGRGNTIYF	TRBV5-1	TRBJ1-3
CASSQGGKGYNEQFF	TRBV4-1	TRBJ2-1
CASSSDRGSYEQYF	TRBV5-4	TRBJ2-7
CASSIPETARSYTF	TRBV27	TRBJ1-2
CASSPGTETYEQYF	TRBV18	TRBJ2-7